This T cell receptor (beta chain) emerged from a study of blood T cell repertoires in COVID-19. Looking at the study overall: Acute-phase and convalescent COVID-19 samples originated in the United States, Italy and Spain.

Trimming took 2 bases from V and 4 from J; bases not matched to a gene: 4. The CDR3 consists of 15 residues. Germline V CDR1 and CDR2: LNHNV, YYDKDF (reference sequence). In the original processing: Reference gene primer amplification gave nucleated cell count estimates. Sequencing was performed with immunoSEQ multiplex PCR; in TCRdb, only in-frame clones are kept and a portion is missing. That table gives V, J and clone size, and the DNA gave D and trimming. The data hold about 220,000 clones, with roughly 90% observed a single time. This chain joins TRBV15 and TRBJ1-1; TRBD1 agrees at 10 bases. The receptor comes from a man aged 25 to 40 who had recovered from COVID-19. Sequences were obtained from peripheral blood. The CDR3 bases are TGTGCCACCAGCAGACCAGGGACAGGGGTCACTGAAGCTTTCTTT. The encoded protein is CATSRPGTGVTEAFF. The full variable domain, its missing parts supplied by reference TRBV15 and TRBJ1-1, is DAMVIQNPRYQVTQFGKPVTLSCSQTLNHNVMYWYQQKSSQAPKLLFHYYDKDFNNEADTPDNFQSRRPNTSFCFLDIRSPGLGDTAMYLCATSRPGTGVTEAFFGQGTRLTVV.